This is a list of T cell receptor beta chains from one sample in a study of quantifying T cell responses using KT2 cells. A single record per CDR3 protein comes from TCRdb applying MiXCR to the UMI-ligation and nested PCR reads. The sample shows 25,000 to 35,000 distinct CDR3 sequences, under 7.5% of them seen only once. Source material: PBMCs spiked with cells of the T cell clone KT2. These receptor sequences come from a human donor. CDR3s include the opening cysteine and the closing phenylalanine or tryptophan. D genes are given only for firm matches.

d_gene: NA
j_gene: TRBJ1-1
v_gene: TRBV29-1
CDR3aa: CSVAQGWSTEAFF

d_gene: TRBD2
j_gene: TRBJ2-1
v_gene: TRBV29-1
CDR3aa: CSVARLAGGNNEQFF

d_gene: TRBD2
j_gene: TRBJ2-5
v_gene: TRBV4-1
CDR3aa: CASSQAFLAGGTEETQYF

d_gene: TRBD2
j_gene: TRBJ2-1
v_gene: TRBV20-1
CDR3aa: CSAGANPLAGVSYNEQFF

d_gene: TRBD1
j_gene: TRBJ1-2
v_gene: TRBV12-3/TRBV12-4
CDR3aa: CASSSSGGASGYTF

d_gene: NA
j_gene: TRBJ2-3
v_gene: TRBV12-3/TRBV12-4
CDR3aa: CASSSQQDTQYF

d_gene: NA
j_gene: TRBJ2-3
v_gene: TRBV6-6
CDR3aa: CASSLRANTDTQYF

d_gene: NA
j_gene: TRBJ1-1
v_gene: TRBV5-1
CDR3aa: CASSIRQDHNTEAFF

d_gene: NA
j_gene: TRBJ2-7
v_gene: TRBV27
CDR3aa: CASSYTPPYEQYF

d_gene: NA
j_gene: TRBJ1-1
v_gene: TRBV29-1
CDR3aa: CSDTQQGRTEAFF

d_gene: NA
j_gene: TRBJ1-1
v_gene: TRBV6-5
CDR3aa: CASSYSRSEAFF

d_gene: NA
j_gene: TRBJ2-1
v_gene: TRBV11-3
CDR3aa: CASSLESGGRQFF

d_gene: TRBD1
j_gene: TRBJ1-5
v_gene: TRBV12-3/TRBV12-4
CDR3aa: CASNQGGGQPQHF

d_gene: NA
j_gene: TRBJ1-2
v_gene: TRBV5-1
CDR3aa: CASKGEPGTNYGYTF

d_gene: NA
j_gene: TRBJ2-1
v_gene: TRBV3-1
CDR3aa: CASSQAYLSSYNEQFF

d_gene: NA
j_gene: TRBJ1-6
v_gene: TRBV9
CDR3aa: CASSVSVNNSPLHF

d_gene: NA
j_gene: TRBJ2-5
v_gene: TRBV6-5
CDR3aa: CASSSGETQYF

d_gene: TRBD1
j_gene: TRBJ1-6
v_gene: TRBV12-3/TRBV12-4
CDR3aa: CASSILDRMGYNSPLHF

d_gene: NA
j_gene: TRBJ1-1
v_gene: TRBV21-1
CDR3aa: CASSKGPNRGLGTEAFF

d_gene: TRBD2
j_gene: TRBJ2-5
v_gene: TRBV15
CDR3aa: CATSRRGLGEETQYF

d_gene: TRBD1
j_gene: TRBJ2-3
v_gene: TRBV5-4
CDR3aa: CASSLRDREYDTQYF

d_gene: NA
j_gene: TRBJ1-1
v_gene: TRBV5-5
CDR3aa: CASSATGRINTEAFF

d_gene: TRBD1
j_gene: TRBJ1-1
v_gene: TRBV20-1
CDR3aa: CSAIGGTVNTEAFF

d_gene: NA
j_gene: TRBJ2-3
v_gene: TRBV5-6
CDR3aa: CASSPDRDGGTDTQYF

d_gene: NA
j_gene: TRBJ2-3
v_gene: TRBV2
CDR3aa: CARSSDSSTDTQYF

d_gene: TRBD2
j_gene: TRBJ2-1
v_gene: TRBV12-3/TRBV12-4
CDR3aa: CASTLRGGDNEQFF

d_gene: TRBD1
j_gene: TRBJ1-5
v_gene: TRBV7-8
CDR3aa: CASSRDRRGQPQHF

d_gene: NA
j_gene: TRBJ1-4
v_gene: TRBV29-1
CDR3aa: CSVTTGYNEKLFF

d_gene: TRBD2
j_gene: TRBJ2-5
v_gene: TRBV12-3/TRBV12-4
CDR3aa: CASSLSTSGKETQYF

d_gene: NA
j_gene: TRBJ1-2
v_gene: TRBV6-5
CDR3aa: CASSYLGLDYGYTF

d_gene: TRBD2
j_gene: TRBJ2-7
v_gene: TRBV10-3
CDR3aa: CAIRAGGSMAYEQYF

d_gene: TRBD1
j_gene: TRBJ2-1
v_gene: TRBV11-2
CDR3aa: CASSITTGGNEQFF

d_gene: NA
j_gene: TRBJ2-1
v_gene: TRBV12-2
CDR3aa: CASRLGGSAVYNEQFF

d_gene: NA
j_gene: TRBJ1-1
v_gene: TRBV7-8
CDR3aa: CASSPDPSTEAFF

d_gene: TRBD1
j_gene: TRBJ2-3
v_gene: TRBV7-3
CDR3aa: CASSPGQVSPYF

d_gene: NA
j_gene: TRBJ2-1
v_gene: TRBV28
CDR3aa: CASTTEGEQFF

d_gene: TRBD2
j_gene: TRBJ2-3
v_gene: TRBV5-4
CDR3aa: CASSLGPREGQDTQYF

d_gene: TRBD1
j_gene: TRBJ2-5
v_gene: TRBV28
CDR3aa: CASSLWGTGVQTQYF

d_gene: TRBD2
j_gene: TRBJ2-7
v_gene: TRBV5-1
CDR3aa: CASSQGAGGPFSGEQYF

d_gene: NA
j_gene: TRBJ1-5
v_gene: TRBV27
CDR3aa: CASSPIVAGGQPQHF

d_gene: NA
j_gene: TRBJ2-7
v_gene: TRBV20-1
CDR3aa: CSARAVDPRGYEQYF

d_gene: TRBD2
j_gene: TRBJ2-5
v_gene: TRBV12-3/TRBV12-4
CDR3aa: CASSFLAGGLGTQYF

d_gene: NA
j_gene: TRBJ2-1
v_gene: TRBV4-2
CDR3aa: CASSQGGGSYNEQFF

d_gene: TRBD1
j_gene: TRBJ1-4
v_gene: TRBV2
CDR3aa: CASRDGTGRTNEKLFF

d_gene: TRBD2
j_gene: TRBJ2-2
v_gene: TRBV6-4
CDR3aa: CASSIAGGNTGELFF

d_gene: NA
j_gene: TRBJ2-5
v_gene: TRBV25-1
CDR3aa: CASSDRGSTQYF

d_gene: NA
j_gene: TRBJ2-5
v_gene: TRBV5-4
CDR3aa: CASSLSGSVVETQYF

d_gene: TRBD2
j_gene: TRBJ2-3
v_gene: TRBV10-3
CDR3aa: CAISESTGLAGDTQYF

d_gene: NA
j_gene: TRBJ2-1
v_gene: TRBV10-2
CDR3aa: CASQGIGEQFF

d_gene: TRBD2
j_gene: TRBJ2-7
v_gene: TRBV4-2
CDR3aa: CASSPQREALHEQYF

d_gene: TRBD1
j_gene: TRBJ1-1
v_gene: TRBV4-2
CDR3aa: CASSQNPQGAADEAFF

d_gene: TRBD2
j_gene: TRBJ2-7
v_gene: TRBV5-1
CDR3aa: CASSPLAGRNYEQYF

d_gene: NA
j_gene: TRBJ1-1
v_gene: TRBV24-1
CDR3aa: CATSPLGGRGGRTEAFF

d_gene: TRBD2
j_gene: TRBJ2-1
v_gene: TRBV6-1
CDR3aa: CASSVATSGVDEQFF

d_gene: TRBD1
j_gene: TRBJ1-4
v_gene: TRBV5-1
CDR3aa: CASSPPGQFNEKLFF